These 19 T cell receptor beta chains were all obtained from the same sample, sequenced in a study of cytomegalovirus exposure and HLA in healthy donors (dated by TCRdb to 2016 to 2017). The library was made by the immunoSEQ multiplex PCR assay. A mixture of 60 forward primers for TCR Vbeta segments and 13 reverse primers for TCR Jbeta segments was used in the multiplex PCR. In TCRdb, the immuneACCESS table is reduced to in-frame sequences with V and J assigned. These tables do not hold every clone; where another copy was compared, an unresolved V gene accounts for under half, and the others remain unexplained. This sample comprises 200,000 to 250,000 clones, 60% to 85% of them detected only once. In total, the top ten clones hold 15% of the sample. Sequences were obtained from PBMCs. The receptors were gathered from a man between 40 and 49 years old in good health and CMV-seronegative.

The rearrangement uses TRBV7-2 and TRBJ2-4; possibly TRBD1 for D (5 bases). V lost 5 bases to trimming and J lost 1 base, with 15 bases between them. The length of the CDR3 is 16 residues. Germline CDR1 and CDR2: SGHTA and FQGNSA. The CDR3 bases are TGTGCCAGCAGCCTTGGCGCGCAGGGTGCCAAAAACATTCAGTACTTC. It encodes CASSLGAQGAKNIQYF. The variable domain in full, completed from reference TRBV7-2 and TRBJ2-4, reads GAGVSQSPSNKVTEKGKDVELRCDPISGHTALYWYRQSLGQGLEFLIYFQGNSAPDKSGLPSDRFSAERTGGSVSTLTIQRTQQEDSAVYLCASSLGAQGAKNIQYFGAGTRLSVL.

V gene TRBV7-8 combines with J gene TRBJ2-1, with 7 bases matching TRBD2. V dropped 2 bases and J dropped 0; count of bases not matched to a gene: 10. The V gene's germline CDR1 is SGHVS and CDR2 FQNEAQ. This CDR3 has 18 amino acids. The DNA of the CDR3 is TGTGCCAGCAGCTTACAAGAAGAGGGACTACCCTCCTACAATGAGCAGTTCTTC. It specifies CASSLQEEGLPSYNEQFF.

J is TRBJ2-1 and V is TRBV2, with D maybe TRBD2 (6 bases). The germline V and J ends were trimmed by 7 bases and 7 bases, with 17 bases remaining between them. Germline V lookup: CDR1 SNHLY, CDR2 FYNNEI. The CDR3 covers 14 residues. The CDR3 nucleotides are TGTGCCAGCACGCTAAGCGGAGGGGTTAATGAGCAGTTCTTC. This codes for CASTLSGGVNEQFF.

The rearrangement uses TRBV7-2 and TRBJ2-2, with D hard to call. Germline CDR1 is SGHTA and CDR2 is FQGNSA. The CDR3 runs 12 residues. Between the trimmed V and J ends, which lost 1 base and 7 bases, there was a span of 4 bases. DNA for the CDR3: TGTGCCAGCAGCTTAGTCATCGGGGAGCTGTTTTTT. Its protein product is CASSLVIGELFF.

A word on this clone: Its ends do not fully match the called genes, so a read error is possible. CDR3: CASSGQVSNQPQHF. The DNA for the CDR3 is TGTGCCAGCAGTGGACAGGTTAGCAATCAGCCTCAGCATTTT. V usage is TRBV6-6 and J usage is TRBJ1-5, with 7 bases lining up with TRBD1. This CDR3 is built from 14 residues. CDR1 and CDR2 (germline): MNHNY, SVGAGI (reference sequence).

J is TRBJ2-3 and V is TRBV5-6; 10 nucleotides line up with TRBD2. The junction had 4 bases not matched to a gene; V was cut back by 1 base and J by 2 bases. Germline CDR1 and CDR2: SGHDT and YYEEEE. The CDR3 is made up of 16 amino acids. The CDR3 is CASSLTSGTSTDTQYF. As DNA, the CDR3 is TGTGCCAGCAGCTTGACTAGCGGGACCTCCACAGATACGCAGTATTTT.

The chain is built from TRBV6-5 and TRBJ1-5; D gene uncertain. This CDR3 contains 15 residues. Per the germline V gene, CDR1 is MNHEY and CDR2 is SVGAGI. With 6 bases removed from V and 0 bases from J, the gap between germline ends came to 12 bases. The CDR3 region is CASRETPNSNQPQHF. As DNA, the CDR3 is TGTGCCAGCAGGGAGACCCCCAATAGCAATCAGCCCCAGCATTTT.

This sequence joins TRBV18 and TRBJ1-6, with unresolved D. The ends were cut back, 6 bases at V and 6 bases at J, with 15 bases in the middle. Per the germline V gene, CDR1 is KGHSH and CDR2 is LQKENI. The CDR3 totals 15 residues. The CDR3 is CASSLGETLNSPLHF. In DNA, the CDR3 is TGTGCCAGCTCTCTCGGGGAGACGCTTAATTCACCCCTCCACTTT. The complete variable domain, with remaining parts taken from reference TRBV18 and TRBJ1-6, reads NAGVMQNPRHLVRRRGQEARLRCSPMKGHSHVYWYRQLPEEGLKFMVYLQKENIIDESGMPKERFSAEFPKEGPSILRIQQVVRGDSAAYFCASSLGETLNSPLHFGNGTRLTVT.

J is TRBJ2-7 and V is TRBV19; 9 bases match TRBD2. Germline CDR1 LNHDA, CDR2 SQIVND (reference sequence). Trimming cost V 4 bases and J 3 bases; bases outside gene matches: 7. The CDR3 spans 15 residues. CDR3 coding DNA: TGTGCCAGTAGTACAAGTTTGCGGGGGGGCTACGAGCAGTACTTC. Its protein product is CASSTSLRGGYEQYF.

The chain uses TRBV7-3 and TRBJ2-2; possible D gene TRBD2, 7 bases. V lost 2 bases to trimming and J lost 5 bases, with 15 bases between them. Germline V gene lookup returns CDR1 SGHTA and CDR2 FQGTGA. This CDR3 is 16 amino acids long. The CDR3 DNA sequence: TGTGCCAGCAGCTTAGGGGGGGGCACCCTGACCGGGGAGCTGTTTTTT. Its translation: CASSLGGGTLTGELFF. Looking up the rest from reference TRBV7-3 and TRBJ2-2 gives the full variable domain: GAGVSQTPSNKVTEKGKYVELRCDPISGHTALYWYRQSLGQGPEFLIYFQGTGAADDSGLPNDRFFAVRPEGSVSTLKIQRTERGDSAVYLCASSLGGGTLTGELFFGEGSRLTVL.

This sequence joins TRBV28 and TRBJ1-1, with D hard to call. V lost 6 bases and J 6 bases, leaving 17 bases between the germline ends. The CDR3 covers 14 residues. Per germline, CDR1 MDHEN and CDR2 SYDVKM. The CDR3 bases are TGTGCCAGCAGCCGTCATGGAGGGTCGCCTGAAGCTTTCTTT. The encoded protein is CASSRHGGSPEAFF.

The rearrangement joins TRBV29-1 to TRBJ2-4; 9 bases are a match to TRBD1. With V trimmed by 6 bases and J by 4 bases, 4 bases remained unmatched. The CDR3 is made up of 13 amino acids. Per the germline V gene, CDR1 is SQVTM and CDR2 is ANQGSEA. The CDR3 loop is CSVTGGQKNIQYF. The CDR3 nucleotides read TGCAGCGTGACAGGGGGGCAAAAAAACATTCAGTACTTC.

The gene calls are TRBV18 and TRBJ1-2; D may be TRBD1 (6 bases). This CDR3 has 14 residues. Germline lookup yields CDR1 KGHSH and CDR2 LQKENI. Trimming took 4 bases from V and 6 from J, leaving 15 bases between them. CDR3 protein: CASSLDRVGNGYTF. The CDR3 region has the DNA TGTGCCAGCTCACTGGACAGAGTGGGGAATGGCTACACCTTC.

The chain joins TRBV27 to TRBJ1-3, with 8 bases identical to TRBD1. With V trimmed by 2 bases and J by 0 bases, 6 bases remained unmatched. CDR1 is MNHEY and CDR2 is SMNVEV in the germline V gene (reference sequence). The CDR3 runs 17 residues. The CDR3 coding sequence is TGTGCCAGCAGTTTAATAGGACAGGGCGTCTCTGGAAACACCATATATTTT. This codes for CASSLIGQGVSGNTIYF.

The V and J genes are TRBV6-1 and TRBJ1-5, with D possibly TRBD1 on 6 matching bases. Trimming removed 1 base at V and 0 bases at J, with 10 bases between. This CDR3 contains 16 residues. Germline V CDR1 and CDR2: MNHNS, SASEGT. CDR3 DNA sequence: TGTGCCAGCAGTGAAGTTTCAGGGGCTAGCAATCAGCCCCAGCATTTT. This encodes CASSEVSGASNQPQHF.

CDR3 in amino acids: CASRPDREEQYF. The CDR3 region has the DNA TGCGCCAGCAGACCCGACAGGGAAGAGCAGTACTTC. The V gene is TRBV5-1, the J gene TRBJ2-7; 7 bases align to TRBD1. Germline CDR1 SGHRS, CDR2 YFSETQ. This CDR3 comprises 12 residues. The J segment lost 7 bases and the V segment lost 5 bases, leaving 6 bases of the junction unmatched.

The V and J genes are TRBV9 and TRBJ1-6; maybe TRBD1 (6 bases). The CDR3 is 14 residues long. Germline CDR1 is SGDLS and CDR2 is YYNGEE. The V and J ends lost 3 bases and 8 bases respectively, with 12 bases between them. CDR3 loop: CASSADRYDSPLHF. The DNA of the CDR3 is TGTGCCAGCAGCGCGGACAGATACGATTCACCCCTCCACTTT.

The rearrangement links TRBV4-2 to TRBJ2-5, with 7 nucleotides matching TRBD2. Germline lookup yields CDR1 LGHNA and CDR2 YNFKEQ. V trimming: 3 bases; J trimming: 5 bases; junction bases outside the gene matches: 6. This CDR3 is 14 amino acids long. The CDR3: CASSQTAGRETQYF. For the CDR3, the DNA is TGTGCCAGCAGCCAGACAGCGGGGCGGGAGACCCAGTACTTC.

V gene TRBV19 combines with J gene TRBJ1-5; maybe TRBD1 (5 bases). V dropped 3 bases and J dropped 4 bases, with 7 bases sitting between them. The V gene's germline CDR1 is LNHDA and CDR2 SQIVND (reference sequence). This CDR3 region has 13 residues. The CDR3 nucleotides read TGTGCCAGTAGTATGGAGGGGAATCAGCCCCAGCATTTT. Translation: CASSMEGNQPQHF.